This T cell receptor (beta chain) was observed in a study of T-cell reconstitution after alpha-beta-depleted transplantation in children. Germline loops: CDR1 SGHRS, CDR2 YFSETQ. Between the trimmed V and J ends, which lost 4 bases and 1 base, there was a span of 12 bases. CDR3 length: 15 amino acids. A TCRbeta library incorporating unique molecular identifiers was prepared. From the PCR reads, TCRdb called clonotypes with MiXCR, one entry per CDR3 protein. The profile covers roughly 220,000 distinct CDR3 sequences, with about 8.8% appearing a single time and approximately 4.7% taken by the ten largest. In its sample, this clonotype was seen many times.

This receptor was obtained from a human donor who donated a stem cell graft to a child with SCID. The gene calls are TRBV5-1 and TRBJ2-1; the D gene is possibly TRBD1 (6 bases). The sequenced sample was PBMCs from the stem cell graft donor, obtained from the stem cell graft. The CDR3, as DNA: TGCGCCAGCAGCCCTCGGACAGCGTCCTACAATGAGCAGTTCTTC. Protein sequence: CASSPRTASYNEQFF. The complete variable domain, with remaining parts taken from reference TRBV5-1 and TRBJ2-1, reads KAGVTQTPRYLIKTRGQQVTLSCSPISGHRSVSWYQQTPGQGLQFLFEYFSETQRNKGNFPGRFSGRQFSNSRSEMNVSTLELGDSALYLCASSPRTASYNEQFFGPGTRLTVL.